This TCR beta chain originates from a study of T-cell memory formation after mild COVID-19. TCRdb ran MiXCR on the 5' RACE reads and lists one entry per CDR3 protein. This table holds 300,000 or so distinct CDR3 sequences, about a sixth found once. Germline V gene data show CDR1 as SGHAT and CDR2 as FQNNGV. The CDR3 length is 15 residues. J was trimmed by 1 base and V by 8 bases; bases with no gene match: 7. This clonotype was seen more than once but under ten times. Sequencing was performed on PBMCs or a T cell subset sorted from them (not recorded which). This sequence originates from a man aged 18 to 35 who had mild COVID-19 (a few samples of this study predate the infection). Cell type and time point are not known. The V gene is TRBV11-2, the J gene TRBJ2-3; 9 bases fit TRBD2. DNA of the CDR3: TGTGCCAGCCGGAGGGCGGGGGGGCGCACAGATACGCAGTATTTT. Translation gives CASRRAGGRTDTQYF.